A single sample is the source of the 14 T cell receptor beta chains below, sequenced in a study of T cell responses to AZD1222 COVID-19 vaccine. Measured with immunoSEQ multiplex PCR; TCRdb has only the in-frame clones, and not every one. Of some 130,000 clones listed, roughly 90% are singletons. Source: peripheral blood, taken on day 0 of AZD1222 vaccination. The source of these receptors is an adult in good health.

A word on this clone: At the DNA level, this CDR3 is encoded by other sequences in the same sample as well. The chain links TRBV14 to TRBJ1-1; D uncertain. This CDR3 has 12 amino acids. Germline V gene sequence: CDR1 SGHDN, CDR2 FVKESK. The germline V and J ends were trimmed by 2 bases and 7 bases, with 8 bases remaining between them. This chain's CDR3 is CASSQNRGEAFF. The CDR3 DNA is TGTGCCAGCAGCCAAAACCGTGGTGAAGCTTTCTTT.

This chain joins TRBV6-5 and TRBJ2-7; no clear D. CDR3 length: 13 residues. Germline loops: CDR1 MNHEY, CDR2 SVGAGI. Trimming cost V 0 bases and J 1 base, with 4 bases left between them. Here the CDR3 reads CASSYSISYEQYF. CDR3 nucleotide sequence: TGTGCCAGCAGTTACTCGATTTCCTACGAGCAGTACTTC.

The chain employs TRBV19 and TRBJ1-4; D is unresolved. CDR1 is LNHDA and CDR2 is SQIVND in the germline V gene (reference sequence). V was clipped by 4 bases and J by 3 bases, with 12 bases between them. The CDR3 consists of 15 residues. CDR3 residues: CASSKGPASNEKLFF. The DNA for the CDR3 is TGTGCCAGTAGTAAGGGCCCAGCCTCTAATGAAAAACTGTTTTTT.

The V gene is TRBV7-9, the J gene TRBJ1-2; D remains ambiguous. This CDR3 is built from 16 residues. CDR1 and CDR2 from the germline V gene are SEHNR and FQNEAQ (reference sequence). V lost 0 bases and J lost 5, with 16 bases in between. CDR3 amino acids: CASSLALAIGPYGYTF. In nucleotides, the CDR3 is TGTGCCAGCAGCTTAGCGTTGGCGATAGGCCCATATGGCTACACCTTC.

The chain joins TRBV28 to TRBJ1-2; 9 positions agree with TRBD1. J was trimmed by 8 bases and V by 6 bases; bases with no gene match: 4. Germline CDR1 is MDHEN and CDR2 is SYDVKM. CDR3 length equals 12 residues. The CDR3 spells CASRDRGWGYTF. CDR3 coding DNA: TGTGCCAGCAGGGACAGGGGATGGGGCTACACCTTC.

This sequence joins TRBV10-2 and TRBJ2-2; 7 nucleotides align to TRBD1. CDR3 size: 14 residues. Germline lookup yields CDR1 WSHSY and CDR2 SAAADI. Trimming removed 2 bases from V and 7 bases from J; junction bases left unmatched: 4. The CDR3 sequence: CASSEHRGVGELFF. DNA for the CDR3: TGCGCCAGCAGTGAGCACAGGGGTGTCGGGGAGCTGTTTTTT.

The chain is built from TRBV27 and TRBJ1-1; possibly TRBD1 for D (5 bases). V was pared by 4 bases and J by 3 bases, with 12 bases between. The CDR3 has 14 amino acids. CDR1 and CDR2 from the germline V gene are MNHEY and SMNVEV (reference sequence). CDR3: CASSYKGAHTEAFF. DNA of the CDR3: TGTGCCAGCAGTTACAAAGGGGCCCACACTGAAGCTTTCTTT.

The chain links TRBV12-3 or TRBV12-4 to TRBJ1-2; D remains unclear. V shed 8 bases and J shed 6 bases, with 7 bases lying between them. The CDR3 loop spans 10 amino acids. CDR3 nucleotides: TGTGCCAGCTTCAGAGATGGCTACACCTTC. Translation gives CASFRDGYTF.

This chain joins TRBV27 and TRBJ1-1; no definite D call. The CDR3 is 15 residues long. The V gene lost 4 bases and the J gene lost 3 bases, with 15 bases spanning the gap. Germline V gene lookup returns CDR1 MNHEY and CDR2 SMNVEV (reference sequence). This chain's CDR3 is CASSSGSRRYTEAFF. The CDR3 nucleotides read TGTGCCAGCAGTTCGGGGTCTAGGCGGTACACTGAAGCTTTCTTT.

The V and J genes are TRBV19 and TRBJ2-1; TRBD2 matches 8 bases. The CDR3 is 16 residues long. In germline, CDR1 is LNHDA, CDR2 SQIVND (reference sequence). Losses at the gene ends were 5 bases for V and 0 bases for J; bases not matched to a gene: 6. The CDR3 nucleotides are TGTGCCAGTAGTTATATAGCGGGGAGCTCCTACAATGAGCAGTTCTTC. Encoded protein: CASSYIAGSSYNEQFF.

V is TRBV7-2 and J is TRBJ1-1, with a tentative D call TRBD1 (5 bases). CDR1 is SGHTA and CDR2 is FQGNSA in the germline V gene. The germline V and J ends were trimmed by 5 bases and 1 base, with 20 bases remaining between them. CDR3 length equals 17 residues. The CDR3 nucleotides read TGTGCCAGCAGCAAAGGAGGGGCATTAAGAGGGAACACTGAAGCTTTCTTT. This sequence encodes CASSKGGALRGNTEAFF.

This clone was seen only a few times. The chain couples TRBV6-4 to TRBJ2-2; D not resolved. V was pared by 0 bases and J by 6 bases, with 5 bases between. CDR3 length: 13 residues. Germline-derived CDR1 and CDR2 are MRHNA and SNTAGT. The DNA for the CDR3 is TGTGCCAGCAGTGACTCTAGCCCCGGGGAGCTGTTTTTT. Its translation is CASSDSSPGELFF.

This chain joins TRBV2 and TRBJ2-1; weak D call: TRBD1 (5 bases). CDR3 length equals 14 residues. V gave up 3 bases and J gave up 7 bases, with 13 bases separating them. Germline V gene lookup returns CDR1 SNHLY and CDR2 FYNNEI. In DNA, the CDR3 is TGTGCCAGCAGTGAGAAACAGGTGCGGAATGAGCAGTTCTTC. It specifies CASSEKQVRNEQFF.

CDR3 loop: CASSSDRETEAFF. The CDR3 nucleotides read TGTGCCAGCAGCTCCGACAGGGAAACTGAAGCTTTCTTT. The chain couples TRBV11-2 to TRBJ1-1, with TRBD1 matching over 7 bases. Germline V gene lookup returns CDR1 SGHAT and CDR2 FQNNGV. The CDR3 sequence is 13 residues long. The trim removed 4 bases at V and 5 bases at J, leaving 4 bases unmatched.